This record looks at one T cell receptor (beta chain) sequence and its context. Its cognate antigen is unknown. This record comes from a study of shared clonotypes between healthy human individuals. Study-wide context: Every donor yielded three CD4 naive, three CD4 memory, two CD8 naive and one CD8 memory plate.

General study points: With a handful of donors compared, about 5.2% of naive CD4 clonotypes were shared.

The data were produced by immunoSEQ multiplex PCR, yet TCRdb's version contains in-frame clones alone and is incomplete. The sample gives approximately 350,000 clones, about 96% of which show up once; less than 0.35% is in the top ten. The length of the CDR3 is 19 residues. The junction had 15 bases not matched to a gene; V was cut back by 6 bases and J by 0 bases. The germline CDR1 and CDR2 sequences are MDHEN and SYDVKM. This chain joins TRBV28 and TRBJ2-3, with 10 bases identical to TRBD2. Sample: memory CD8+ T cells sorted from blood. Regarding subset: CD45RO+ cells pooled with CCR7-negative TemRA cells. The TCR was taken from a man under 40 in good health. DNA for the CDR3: TGTGCCAGCAGGGGTGGGGGGACTAGCGCTAGATCTAGCACAGATACGCAGTATTTT. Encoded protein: CASRGGGTSARSSTDTQYF.